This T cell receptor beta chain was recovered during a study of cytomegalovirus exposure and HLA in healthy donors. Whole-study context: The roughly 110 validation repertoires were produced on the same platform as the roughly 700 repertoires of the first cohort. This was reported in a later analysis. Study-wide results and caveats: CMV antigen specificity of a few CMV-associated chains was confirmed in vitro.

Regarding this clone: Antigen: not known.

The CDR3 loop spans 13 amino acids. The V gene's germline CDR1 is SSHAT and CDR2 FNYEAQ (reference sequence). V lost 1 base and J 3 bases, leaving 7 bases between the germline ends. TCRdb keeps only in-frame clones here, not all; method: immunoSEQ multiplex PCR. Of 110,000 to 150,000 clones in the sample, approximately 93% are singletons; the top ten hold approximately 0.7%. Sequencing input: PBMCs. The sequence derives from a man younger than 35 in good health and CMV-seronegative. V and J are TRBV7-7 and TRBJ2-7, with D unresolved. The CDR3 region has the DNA TGTGCCAGCAGCTTAGGGCAGAACTACGAGCAGTACTTC. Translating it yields CASSLGQNYEQYF.